This TCR beta chain was found in a study of blood T cell repertoires in COVID-19. Trimming shortened V by 0 bases and J by 2 bases, and 12 bases separated the two germline ends. The CDR3 sequence is 16 residues long. CDR1 is MNHEY, CDR2 SVGAGI, per germline. Measured with immunoSEQ multiplex PCR; TCRdb has only the in-frame clones, and not every one. The data hold some 150,000 clones, with approximately 83% observed a single time. The genes are TRBV6-5 and TRBJ2-3, with D tentatively TRBD1 (5 bases). The sequenced material came from peripheral blood. This TCR was sampled from a woman of 80 years or more with acute or convalescent COVID-19. The CDR3 DNA reads as TGTGCCAGCAGTTACTCGTCAGGGTGGTTCACAGATACGCAGTATTTT. Protein product: CASSYSSGWFTDTQYF.